Listed here are 23 T cell receptor beta chains from one sample, sequenced in a study of T-cell reconstitution after alpha-beta-depleted transplantation in children. The library targeted TCRbeta and was prepared with unique molecular identifiers. MiXCR, applied by TCRdb to the PCR reads, yields one record per CDR3 protein. The sample contains around 440,000 distinct CDR3 sequences, roughly a tenth of which appear only once. Specimen: PBMCs, collected before TCRalphabeta/CD19-depleted stem cell transplant. These receptors originate from a child aged 2-15 years with inherited bone marrow failure, due to receive a stem cell transplant.

At least ten counts were recorded for this clonotype. The chain recombines TRBV15 with TRBJ1-1; no clear D. With 0 bases removed from V and 0 bases from J, the gap between germline ends came to 11 bases. The CDR3 contains 16 residues. Germline assignment: CDR1 LNHNV and CDR2 YYDKDF (reference sequence). The CDR3 coding sequence is TGTGCCACCAGCAGAGAGGCGGATACCCTGAACACTGAAGCTTTCTTT. Its protein is CATSREADTLNTEAFF. The full variable domain, with the rest looked up from reference TRBV15 and TRBJ1-1, is DAMVIQNPRYQVTQFGKPVTLSCSQTLNHNVMYWYQQKSSQAPKLLFHYYDKDFNNEADTPDNFQSRRPNTSFCFLDIRSPGLGDTAMYLCATSREADTLNTEAFFGQGTRLTVV.

This clonotype was recorded many times. This chain connects TRBV7-2 to TRBJ2-7; 7 bases line up with TRBD2. CDR1 and CDR2 (germline): SGHTA, FQGNSA. The CDR3 runs to 13 residues. J gave up 7 bases and V 5 bases, and 8 bases lay outside the gene matches. CDR3 in DNA: TGTGCCAGCAGCCCGGGAGGAATTCGGGAGCAGTACTTC. Its protein is CASSPGGIREQYF.

The V gene is TRBV5-4, the J gene TRBJ2-1; D possibly corresponds to TRBD2 (5 bases). Germline assignment: CDR1 SGHNT and CDR2 YYREEE (reference sequence). Trimming took off 2 bases at V and 9 bases at J, with 18 bases between the two ends. This CDR3 spans 15 amino acids. Here the CDR3 DNA reads TGTGCCAGCAGCTTTCGTGGGGAGAACCCTCCTGAGCAGTTCTTC. Protein sequence: CASSFRGENPPEQFF.

Details on this clonotype: This may come from a read error, since a much larger clone is one base off. The rearrangement links TRBV6-5 to TRBJ1-1; TRBD1 agrees at 7 bases. V lost 3 bases, J lost 4 bases, and 5 bases stayed unmatched. Per germline, CDR1 MNHEY and CDR2 SVGAGI. The CDR3 sequence is 14 residues long. CDR3 region: CASSYRQGGTEAFF. The DNA for the CDR3 is TGTGCCAGCAGTTATAGACAGGGAGGCACTGAAGCTTTCTTT.

The V call is TRBV12-3 or TRBV12-4, the J call TRBJ2-3; the match to TRBD2 covers 8 bases. This CDR3 is built from 16 residues. The V gene end was trimmed by 5 bases and the J gene end by 2 bases; junction bases not matched to a gene: 9. CDR3: CASSAEGLAFTDTQYF. Here the CDR3 DNA reads TGTGCCAGCAGTGCTGAAGGACTAGCTTTCACAGATACGCAGTATTTT.

This clonotype was found many times. This chain joins TRBV12-3 or TRBV12-4 and TRBJ1-4; D perhaps matches TRBD1 (6 bases). V lost 6 bases and J lost 8, with 13 bases in between. The length of the CDR3 is 13 residues. The CDR3 here is CASSYRVGEKLFF. The CDR3 nucleotides are TGTGCCAGCAGCTACAGGGTAGGCGAAAAACTGTTTTTT.

This clonotype was observed at least ten times. CDR3 DNA sequence: TGTGCCAGCAGCTTCTGGGGGAGGGCAACAGATACGCAGTATTTT. Its translation is CASSFWGRATDTQYF. The gene calls are TRBV7-2 and TRBJ2-3, with 7 bases lining up with TRBD2. V was pared by 3 bases and J by 3 bases, with 6 bases of the junction left unmatched. The CDR3 runs 15 residues. Per the germline V gene, CDR1 is SGHTA and CDR2 is FQGNSA.

The chain employs TRBV29-1 and TRBJ2-7; D call uncertain. V gave up 0 bases and J gave up 2 bases, with 8 bases separating them. The CDR3 extends over 13 amino acids. In germline, CDR1 is SQVTM, CDR2 ANQGSEA. The CDR3 loop reads CSVEDPLTYEQYF. The CDR3 coding sequence is TGCAGCGTTGAAGACCCTCTAACCTACGAGCAGTACTTC.

This clonotype was seen a handful of times. The chain couples TRBV23-1 to TRBJ2-3; D possibly corresponds to TRBD1 (5 bases). TRBV23-1 is identified as an open reading frame with a role that is uncertain. Trimming shortened V by 0 bases and J by 4 bases, and 11 bases separated the two germline ends. This CDR3 has 15 amino acids. The CDR3 DNA is TGCGCCAGCAGTCAATCCTGGCAGGGCCCAGATACGCAGTATTTT. Translation gives CASSQSWQGPDTQYF.

This clonotype was counted many times. In DNA form, the CDR3 reads TGTGCCAGCAGCTTTAGCCAATCCTACGAGCAGTACTTC. Its protein product is CASSFSQSYEQYF. The rearrangement links TRBV7-2 to TRBJ2-7; D call uncertain. Germline V gene sequence: CDR1 SGHTA, CDR2 FQGNSA. Trimming pared 3 bases from V and 1 base from J, leaving 7 bases between. The CDR3 sequence is 13 residues long.

This clonotype was observed a single time. This may arise from a read error, as a much more abundant clone is one base away. The chain has TRBV11-2 and TRBJ2-4; 7 bases are shared with TRBD2. V lost 2 bases, J lost 8 bases, and 6 bases stayed unmatched. Germline V gene sequence: CDR1 SGHAT, CDR2 FQNNGV. The CDR3 has 14 residues. CDR3 nucleotide sequence: TGTGCCAGCAGCTTATGGCGCGGGGGACACATTCAGTACTTC. It encodes CASSLWRGGHIQYF.

Ten or more counts support this clonotype. The rearrangement links TRBV27 to TRBJ1-1; D possibly corresponds to TRBD1 (5 bases). This CDR3 contains 13 residues. Looked up from germline, CDR1 is MNHEY and CDR2 is SMNVEV (reference sequence). V lost 7 bases and J 7 bases, leaving 16 bases between the germline ends. The CDR3 sequence is CASTQLGGLEAFF. The DNA of the CDR3 is TGTGCCAGCACACAACTTGGGGGACTTGAAGCTTTCTTT.

This clonotype was picked up one time. The chain links TRBV4-1 to TRBJ2-5, with D hard to call. The V end lost 2 bases, the J end lost 1 base, and 14 bases lay between the germline ends. There are 16 residues in the CDR3. CDR1 and CDR2 from the germline V gene are MGHRA and YSYEKL. CDR3 sequence: CASSQPKDGFQETQYF. The CDR3 DNA is TGCGCCAGCAGCCAACCCAAGGACGGGTTCCAAGAGACCCAGTACTTC.

This clonotype appeared many times. The V call is TRBV28, the J call TRBJ2-7; TRBD2 aligns across 12 bases. Germline trimming cut 4 bases from V and 2 bases from J; bases unmatched to any gene: 9. Germline V gene lookup returns CDR1 MDHEN and CDR2 SYDVKM. The length of the CDR3 is 17 residues. CDR3 protein: CASSSLVRLAGAYEQYF. The CDR3 DNA reads as TGTGCCAGCAGTTCCTTGGTGCGACTAGCGGGGGCCTACGAGCAGTACTTC.

This clonotype was seen repeatedly, ten times or more. CDR3 region: CSVDSAYEQYF. The CDR3 DNA is TGCAGTGTGGACTCAGCCTACGAGCAGTACTTC. The chain recombines TRBV20-1 with TRBJ2-7, with D possibly TRBD2 on 5 matching bases. This CDR3 spans 11 amino acids. V lost 7 bases and J 2 bases, leaving 9 bases between the germline ends. Germline V gene sequence: CDR1 DFQATT, CDR2 SNEGSKA (reference sequence).

This sequence joins TRBV4-2 and TRBJ2-3, with unresolved D. There are 14 residues in the CDR3. Trimming cost V 1 base and J 1 base, with 6 bases left between them. Germline values: CDR1 LGHNA, CDR2 YNFKEQ. The CDR3 spells CASSQGHRTDTQYF. The CDR3 DNA reads as TGTGCCAGCAGCCAAGGGCATCGCACAGATACGCAGTATTTT.

This clonotype has a count of ten or more. The chain combines TRBV12-3 or TRBV12-4 with TRBJ2-7, with 10 bases aligning to TRBD2. Germline trimming cut 7 bases from V and 0 bases from J; bases unmatched to any gene: 3. CDR3 length: 14 residues. CDR3 nucleotides: TGTGCCAGCAAACTAGCGGGAAGCTCCTACGAGCAGTACTTC. It yields the protein CASKLAGSSYEQYF.

The rearrangement joins TRBV20-1 to TRBJ1-2; the match to TRBD1 covers 9 bases. The CDR3 loop spans 11 amino acids. CDR1 and CDR2 (germline): DFQATT, SNEGSKA (reference sequence). The CDR3 region is CSPTGGHGYTF. CDR3 sequence (DNA): TGCAGCCCTACAGGGGGCCATGGCTACACCTTC.

This clonotype was picked up many times. The chain combines TRBV6-2 or TRBV6-3 with TRBJ2-5; possibly TRBD2 for D (5 bases). This CDR3 is built from 15 residues. The germline gives CDR1 MNHEY, CDR2 SVGEGT. Trimming removed 6 bases at V and 5 bases at J, with 19 bases between. The CDR3 nucleotides are TGTGCCAGCAGCCACGGTTCGAGGGATTGGGAGACCCAGTACTTC. Its translation is CASSHGSRDWETQYF.

The chain joins TRBV20-1 to TRBJ2-2; 9 nucleotides align to TRBD2. The CDR3 covers 16 residues. The V segment lost 6 bases and the J segment 8 bases; nucleotides outside the gene matches: 16. Germline loops: CDR1 DFQATT, CDR2 SNEGSKA (reference sequence). The CDR3: CSALIAGAVLGGELFF. CDR3 in DNA: TGCAGTGCCCTTATAGCGGGAGCGGTTCTGGGAGGGGAGCTGTTTTTT.

In this sample, this clonotype turned up many times. J is TRBJ2-5 and V is TRBV10-3; weak D call: TRBD1 (5 bases). The germline V gene encodes CDR1 ENHRY and CDR2 SYGVKD. The CDR3 contains 16 residues. V was shortened by 6 bases and J by 5 bases, with 22 bases between the two germline ends. This CDR3 is CAISERGQSGAETQYF. The DNA for the CDR3 is TGTGCCATCAGCGAAAGGGGTCAGTCAGGAGCGGAGACCCAGTACTTC.

This clonotype was seen many times. The V gene is TRBV10-3, the J gene TRBJ2-1; D is perhaps TRBD2 (6 bases). This CDR3 has 15 amino acids. Germline CDR1 is ENHRY and CDR2 is SYGVKD. V was cut by 4 bases and J by 3 bases, with 13 bases left in between. The CDR3 loop reads CAISVGRDNYNEQFF. In nucleotides, the CDR3 is TGTGCCATCAGTGTTGGGCGGGATAACTACAATGAGCAGTTCTTC.

The chain links TRBV19 to TRBJ2-7; D is ambiguous. The germline V gene has CDR1 LNHDA and CDR2 SQIVND (reference sequence). Trimming took 1 base from V and 2 from J, leaving 6 bases between them. The length of the CDR3 is 13 residues. Here the CDR3 reads CASSIGVTYEQYF. Here the CDR3 DNA reads TGTGCCAGTAGTATAGGGGTGACCTACGAGCAGTACTTC. The whole variable domain, filled in from reference TRBV19 and TRBJ2-7, reads DGGITQSPKYLFRKEGQNVTLSCEQNLNHDAMYWYRQDPGQGLRLIYYSQIVNDFQKGDIAEGYSVSREKKESFPLTVTSAQKNPTAFYLCASSIGVTYEQYFGPGTRLTVT.